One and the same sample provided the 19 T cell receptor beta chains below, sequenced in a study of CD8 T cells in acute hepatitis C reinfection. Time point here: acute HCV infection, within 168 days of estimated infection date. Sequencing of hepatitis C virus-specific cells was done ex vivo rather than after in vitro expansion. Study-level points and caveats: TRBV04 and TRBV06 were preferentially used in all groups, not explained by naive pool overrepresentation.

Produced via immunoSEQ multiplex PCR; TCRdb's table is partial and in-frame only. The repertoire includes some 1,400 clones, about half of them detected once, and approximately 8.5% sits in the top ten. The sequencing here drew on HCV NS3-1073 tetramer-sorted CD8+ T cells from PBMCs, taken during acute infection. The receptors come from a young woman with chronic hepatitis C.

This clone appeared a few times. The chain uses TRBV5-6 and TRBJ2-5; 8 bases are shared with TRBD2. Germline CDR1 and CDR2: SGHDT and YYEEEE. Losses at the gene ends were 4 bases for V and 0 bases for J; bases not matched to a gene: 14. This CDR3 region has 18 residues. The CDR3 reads CASSPSGGSGGYQETQYF. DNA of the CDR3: TGTGCCAGCAGCCCATCCGGAGGGAGCGGGGGATACCAAGAGACCCAGTACTTC.

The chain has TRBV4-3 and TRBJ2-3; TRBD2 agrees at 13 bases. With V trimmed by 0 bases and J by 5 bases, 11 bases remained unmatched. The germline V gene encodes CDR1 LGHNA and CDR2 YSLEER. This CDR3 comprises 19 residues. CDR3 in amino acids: CASSQEPQGTSGGGDTQYF. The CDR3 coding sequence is TGCGCCAGCAGCCAAGAACCCCAAGGAACTAGCGGGGGGGGAGATACGCAGTATTTT.

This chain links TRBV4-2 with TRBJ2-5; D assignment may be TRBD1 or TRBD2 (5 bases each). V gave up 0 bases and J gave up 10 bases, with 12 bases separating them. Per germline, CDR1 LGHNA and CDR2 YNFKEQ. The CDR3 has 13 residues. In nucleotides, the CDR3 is TGTGCCAGCAGCCAAGAGTGGGGGTCCGGCCAGTACTTC. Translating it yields CASSQEWGSGQYF.

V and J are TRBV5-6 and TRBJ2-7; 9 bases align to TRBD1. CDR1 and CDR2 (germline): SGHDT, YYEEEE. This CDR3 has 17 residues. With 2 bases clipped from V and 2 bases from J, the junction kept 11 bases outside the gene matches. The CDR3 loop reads CASSLRPWTGEPYEQYF. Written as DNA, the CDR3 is TGTGCCAGCAGCTTAAGACCTTGGACAGGGGAGCCCTACGAGCAGTACTTC.

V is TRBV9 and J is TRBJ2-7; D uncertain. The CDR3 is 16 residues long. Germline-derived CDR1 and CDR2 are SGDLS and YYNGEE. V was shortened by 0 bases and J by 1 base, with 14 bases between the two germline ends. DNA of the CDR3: TGTGCCAGCAGCGTAGAGGATACAGCTGGATCCTACGAGCAGTACTTC. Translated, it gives CASSVEDTAGSYEQYF.

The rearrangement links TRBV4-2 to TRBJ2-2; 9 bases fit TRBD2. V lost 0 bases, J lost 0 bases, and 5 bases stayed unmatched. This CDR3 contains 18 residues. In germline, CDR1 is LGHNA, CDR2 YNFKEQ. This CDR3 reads CASSQEVSGGPNTGELFF. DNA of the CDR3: TGTGCCAGCAGCCAAGAAGTTAGCGGGGGCCCGAACACCGGGGAGCTGTTTTTT.

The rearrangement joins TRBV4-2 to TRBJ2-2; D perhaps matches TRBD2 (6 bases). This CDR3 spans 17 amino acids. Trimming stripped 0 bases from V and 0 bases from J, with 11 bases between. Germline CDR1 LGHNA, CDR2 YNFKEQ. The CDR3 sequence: CASSQEPGVPNTGELFF. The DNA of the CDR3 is TGTGCCAGCAGCCAAGAGCCGGGGGTCCCGAACACCGGGGAGCTGTTTTTT.

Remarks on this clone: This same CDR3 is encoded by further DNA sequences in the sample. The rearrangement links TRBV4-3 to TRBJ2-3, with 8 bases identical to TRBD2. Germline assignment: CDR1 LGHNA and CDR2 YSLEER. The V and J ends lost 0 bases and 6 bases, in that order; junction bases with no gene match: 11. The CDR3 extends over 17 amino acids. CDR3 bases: TGCGCCAGCAGCCAAGAAGGCGCGGCGGGGGGCGGGGATACGCAGTATTTT. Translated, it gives CASSQEGAAGGGDTQYF.

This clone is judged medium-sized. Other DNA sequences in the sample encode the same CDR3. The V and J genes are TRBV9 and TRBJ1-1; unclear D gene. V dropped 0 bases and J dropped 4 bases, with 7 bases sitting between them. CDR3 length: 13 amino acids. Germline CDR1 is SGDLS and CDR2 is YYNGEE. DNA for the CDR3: TGTGCCAGCAGCGTAGTGGAGGGCACTGAAGCTTTCTTT. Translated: CASSVVEGTEAFF.

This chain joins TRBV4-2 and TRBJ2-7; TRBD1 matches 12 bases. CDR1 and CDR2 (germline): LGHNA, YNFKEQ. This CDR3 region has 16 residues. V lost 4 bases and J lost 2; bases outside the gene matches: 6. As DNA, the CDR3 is TGTGCCAGCAGCCCTGAGGGACAGGGGGCGCCCTACGAGCAGTACTTC. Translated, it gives CASSPEGQGAPYEQYF.

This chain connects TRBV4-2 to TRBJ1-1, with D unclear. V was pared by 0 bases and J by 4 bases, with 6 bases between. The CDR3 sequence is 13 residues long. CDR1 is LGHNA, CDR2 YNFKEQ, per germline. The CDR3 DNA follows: TGTGCCAGCAGCCAAGAGGTGTCCACTGAAGCTTTCTTT. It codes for CASSQEVSTEAFF.

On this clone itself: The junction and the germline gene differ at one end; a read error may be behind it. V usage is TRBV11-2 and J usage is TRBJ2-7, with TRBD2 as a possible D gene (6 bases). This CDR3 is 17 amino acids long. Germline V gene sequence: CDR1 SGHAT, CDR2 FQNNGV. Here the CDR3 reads CASSLAPSEATSYKQYF. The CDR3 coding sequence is TGTGCCAGCAGCTTAGCCCCTAGCGAGGCAACCTCCTACAAGCAGTACTTC. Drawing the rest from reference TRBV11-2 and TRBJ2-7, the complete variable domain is EAGVAQSPRYKIIEKRQSVAFWCNPISGHATLYWYQQILGQGPKLLIQFQNNGVVDDSQLPKDRFSAERLKGVDSTLKIQPAKLEDSAVYLCASSLAPSEATSYKQYFGPGTRLTVT.

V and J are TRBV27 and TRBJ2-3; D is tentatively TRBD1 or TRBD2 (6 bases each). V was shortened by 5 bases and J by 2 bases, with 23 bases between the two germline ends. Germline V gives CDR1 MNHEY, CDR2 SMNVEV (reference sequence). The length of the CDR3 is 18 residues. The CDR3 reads CASSQDSLTGALTDTQYF. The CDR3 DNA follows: TGTGCCAGCAGTCAAGACTCCCTCACGGGGGCCCTCACAGATACGCAGTATTTT.

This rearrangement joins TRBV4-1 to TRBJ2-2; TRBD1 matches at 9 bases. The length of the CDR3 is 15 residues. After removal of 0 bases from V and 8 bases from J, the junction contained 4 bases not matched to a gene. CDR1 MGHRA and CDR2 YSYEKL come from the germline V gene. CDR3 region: CASSQEQGAWGELFF. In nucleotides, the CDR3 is TGCGCCAGCAGCCAAGAACAGGGGGCTTGGGGGGAGCTGTTTTTT.

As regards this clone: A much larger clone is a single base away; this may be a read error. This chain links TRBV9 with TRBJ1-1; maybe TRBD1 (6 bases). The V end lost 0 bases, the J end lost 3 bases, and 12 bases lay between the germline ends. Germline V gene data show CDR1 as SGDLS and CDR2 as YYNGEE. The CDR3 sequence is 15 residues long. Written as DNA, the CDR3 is TGTGCCAGCAGCGTAGAGGCAGGGGACTACACTGAAGCTTTCTTT. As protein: CASSVEAGDYTEAFF.

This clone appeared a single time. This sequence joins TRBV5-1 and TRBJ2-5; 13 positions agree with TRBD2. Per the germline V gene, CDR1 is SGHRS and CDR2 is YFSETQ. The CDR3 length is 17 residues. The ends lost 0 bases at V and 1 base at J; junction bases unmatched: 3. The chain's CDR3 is CASSLVTSGGFQETQYF. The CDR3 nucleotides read TGCGCCAGCAGCTTGGTGACTAGCGGGGGGTTCCAAGAGACCCAGTACTTC.

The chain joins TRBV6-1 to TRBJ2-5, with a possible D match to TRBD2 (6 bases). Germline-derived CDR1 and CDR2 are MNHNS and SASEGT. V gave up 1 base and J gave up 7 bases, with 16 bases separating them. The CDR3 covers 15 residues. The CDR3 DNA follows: TGTGCCAGCAGTGAAGAGGCGGGGTCGTGGGGGACCCAGTACTTC. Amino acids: CASSEEAGSWGTQYF.

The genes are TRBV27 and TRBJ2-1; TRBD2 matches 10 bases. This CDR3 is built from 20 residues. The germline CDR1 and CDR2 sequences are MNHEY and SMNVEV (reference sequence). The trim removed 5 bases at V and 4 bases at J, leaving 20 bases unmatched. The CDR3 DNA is TGTGCCAGCAGTCCCCCGGGCGGGGGTGGAGCGGGGGGGCAATACAATGAGCAGTTCTTC. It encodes CASSPPGGGGAGGQYNEQFF.

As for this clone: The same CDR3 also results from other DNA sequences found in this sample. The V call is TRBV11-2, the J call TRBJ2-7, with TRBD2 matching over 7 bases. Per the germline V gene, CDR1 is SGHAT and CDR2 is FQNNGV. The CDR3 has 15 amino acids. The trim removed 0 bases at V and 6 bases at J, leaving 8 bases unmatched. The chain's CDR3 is CASSLEAGPWGEQYF. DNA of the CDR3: TGTGCCAGCAGCTTAGAAGCGGGGCCGTGGGGCGAGCAGTACTTC.